A selection of T cell receptor beta chains follows, all from one sample in a study of T-cell reconstitution after alpha-beta-depleted transplantation in children. TCRdb used MiXCR to reprocess the PCR reads, holding one entry per CDR3 protein. Among roughly 500,000 distinct CDR3 sequences listed, about 11% were seen once. Specimen: PBMCs, collected before TCRalphabeta/CD19-depleted stem cell transplant. All receptors derive from a child aged 2 to 9 with inherited bone marrow failure, due to receive a stem cell transplant. Both conserved end residues are part of each CDR3. Fields, in order: D gene, clone size, V gene, J gene, CDR3 DNA, CDR3 protein. A D gene is named only where the DNA matches it firmly. The size entry is marked missing in some rows and otherwise reads once, few, many or a size class.

>NA|few|TRBV2|TRBJ2-1
TGTGCCAGCAGTGACTCTGAGGGCTCCTACAATGAGCAGTTCTTC
CASSDSEGSYNEQFF
>NA|many|TRBV4-3|TRBJ2-7
TGCGCCAGCAGCCAAGAGCCTAACAAGGGCTACGAGCAGTACTTC
CASSQEPNKGYEQYF
>NA|many|TRBV27|TRBJ2-7
TGTGCCAGCAGTAAACTCCCGACAAACTACGAGCAGTACTTC
CASSKLPTNYEQYF
>TRBD2|many|TRBV6-5|TRBJ2-2
TGTGCCAGCAGTTACTGGGCTAGCGGGAACACCGGGGAGCTGTTTTTT
CASSYWASGNTGELFF
>TRBD2|many|TRBV12-3/TRBV12-4|TRBJ2-3
TGTGCCAGCCAAACTAGCGGGACAGATACGCAGTATTTT
CASQTSGTDTQYF
>NA|many|TRBV29-1|TRBJ1-2
TGCAGCGTTTTGGGGGAGAGAGCTAACTATGGCTACACCTTC
CSVLGERANYGYTF
>TRBD1|many|TRBV7-9|TRBJ1-2
TGTGCCAGCAGCTCCGACAGGGAGTGCTACACCTTC
CASSSDRECYTF
>TRBD1|NA|TRBV5-6|TRBJ1-1
TGTGCCAGCAGCTACGGGACAGGGAACACTGAAGCTTTCTTT
CASSYGTGNTEAFF
>NA|NA|TRBV5-4|TRBJ2-5
TGTGCCAGCAGCAGGGGACTGCCGGGGCTCGGGGAGACCCAGTACTTC
CASSRGLPGLGETQYF
>NA|few|TRBV29-1|TRBJ2-2
TGCAGCGTTCCCCACACCGGGGAGCTGTTTTTT
CSVPHTGELFF
>NA|many|TRBV11-2|TRBJ1-1
TGTGCCAGCAGCCCGACCGGGGAGGAAGCTTTCTTT
CASSPTGEEAFF
>TRBD1|many|TRBV5-6|TRBJ2-1
TGTGCCAGCAGCTCGAAGGACAGGGGGCGGCAGTTCTTC
CASSSKDRGRQFF
>TRBD1|many|TRBV29-1|TRBJ2-2
TGCAGCGTACCCGGGACAGGGATCACCGGGGAGCTGTTTTTT
CSVPGTGITGELFF
>NA|NA|TRBV27|TRBJ1-6
TGTGCCAGCGGGAGAAGGGGAGGGAATTCACCCCTCCACTTT
CASGRRGGNSPLHF
>NA|many|TRBV20-1|TRBJ1-2
TGCAGTGCTAGAGTCGGGACTGCCAACTATGGCTACACCTTC
CSARVGTANYGYTF
>NA|many|TRBV27|TRBJ2-4
TGTGCCAGCAGTTTGGGAGAGATAGCCAAAAACATTCAGTACTTC
CASSLGEIAKNIQYF
>NA|few|TRBV30|TRBJ2-2
TGTGCCTGGAGTCCCAGGGTTAGATTCGACACCGGGGAGCTGTTTTTT
CAWSPRVRFDTGELFF
>TRBD2|many|TRBV5-1|TRBJ2-1
TGCGCCAGCAGCTTGGGGGGGACTAGCGGGCCCTCCTTAGAGCAGTTCTTC
CASSLGGTSGPSLEQFF
>NA|many|TRBV4-3|TRBJ1-6
TGCGCCAGCAGCCAAGACGGGGGATTAGGGAATTCACCCCTCCACTTT
CASSQDGGLGNSPLHF
>TRBD2|many|TRBV29-1|TRBJ2-1
TGCAGCTCTACCGGACTAGCGGGTCATGAGCAGTTCTTC
CSSTGLAGHEQFF
>TRBD2|many|TRBV20-1|TRBJ2-7
TGCAGTGTTCCGTCGACTCGACTAGCGGGAGCCCACGAGCAGTACTTC
CSVPSTRLAGAHEQYF
>NA|few|TRBV21-1|TRBJ2-1
TGTGCCAGCAGCAAAGACGGCGGGGGCCCACACAATGAGCAGTTCTTC
CASSKDGGGPHNEQFF
>NA|few|TRBV6-2/TRBV6-3|TRBJ1-5
TGTGCCAGCAGTTATCGAGGACACCTCAGCAATCAGCCCCAGCATTTT
CASSYRGHLSNQPQHF
>NA|NA|TRBV6-5|TRBJ2-7
TGTGCCAGCAGTTACTCTTTGGGGGTGGGTAGCTGGGGCGAGCAGTACTTC
CASSYSLGVGSWGEQYF
>NA|NA|TRBV9|TRBJ2-3
TGTGCCAGCAGCCCACGGGACACTCGGGTGCATTATTTT
CASSPRDTRVHYF
>TRBD2|NA|TRBV29-1|TRBJ2-1
TGCAGCGTCCCCTCTAGCGGGAGGGCCAACAATGAGCAGTTCTTC
CSVPSSGRANNEQFF
>TRBD2|few|TRBV4-3|TRBJ2-7
TGCGCCAGCAGCCAAGATAAGCTAGCGGGAGAATTGGGAAGCGACGAGCAGTACTTC
CASSQDKLAGELGSDEQYF
>NA|many|TRBV20-1|TRBJ1-4
TGCAGTGCTCGGACAGCCGCAACTAATGAAAAACTGTTTTTT
CSARTAATNEKLFF
>TRBD2|NA|TRBV19|TRBJ2-7
TGTGCCAGTAGTCTCTCTAGCGGGAGTGCCGAGCAGTACTTC
CASSLSSGSAEQYF
>NA|many|TRBV12-3/TRBV12-4|TRBJ2-7
TGTGCCAGCAGTCCCCAGCGCCTGAGGGACGAGCAGTACTTC
CASSPQRLRDEQYF